The text below deals with one TCR beta chain. Germline-derived CDR1 and CDR2 are MNHEY and SVGAGI. V was clipped by 7 bases and J by 9 bases; unmatched bases: 6. The CDR3 totals 13 residues. The data belong to a study of blood T cell repertoires in COVID-19. Study details: COVID-19 samples, acute and convalescent, were from the United States, Italy and Spain. PBMCs, B-cell-depleted T cells, or T cells provided the cDNA or gDNA that made up the material.

How the authors handled the data: Estimated nucleated cell counts came from reference gene primer amplification. Repertoires were generated with immunoSEQ multiplex PCR, while TCRdb's copy carries only in-frame clones and drops some. For V, J and clone size, that table is used; D and trimming come from the DNA. The repertoire holds approximately 360,000 clones, with 90% as singletons. This receptor was obtained from a man between 18 and 29 years old with active or convalescent COVID-19. The chain uses TRBV6-5 and TRBJ1-6; 7 bases map to TRBD1. The sample comprised peripheral blood. The CDR3 nucleotides read TGTGCCAGCACGACAGGGTTAAGTTCACCCCTCCACTTT. Encoded protein: CASTTGLSSPLHF.